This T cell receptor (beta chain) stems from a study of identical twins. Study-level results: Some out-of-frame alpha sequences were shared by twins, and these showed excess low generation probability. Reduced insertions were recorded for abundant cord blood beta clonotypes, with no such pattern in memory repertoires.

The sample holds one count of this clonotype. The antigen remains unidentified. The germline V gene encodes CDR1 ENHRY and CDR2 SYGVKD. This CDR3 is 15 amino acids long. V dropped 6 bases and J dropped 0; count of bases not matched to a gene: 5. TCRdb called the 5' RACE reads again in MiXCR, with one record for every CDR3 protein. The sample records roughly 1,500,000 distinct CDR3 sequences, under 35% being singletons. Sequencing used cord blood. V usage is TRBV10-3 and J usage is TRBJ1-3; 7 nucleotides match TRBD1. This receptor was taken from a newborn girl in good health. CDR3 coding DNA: TGTGCCATCAGGCAGGGGGTCAGCTCTGGAAACACCATATATTTT. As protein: CAIRQGVSSGNTIYF.